Shown below are 29 T cell receptor beta chains from a single sample sequenced in a study of T cell responses to AZD1222 COVID-19 vaccine. This table comes from immunoSEQ multiplex PCR, and its TCRdb copy is limited to in-frame clones, with some not included. This sample has tens of thousands of clones; roughly 88% occur once, and the top ten carry over 15%. Sample: peripheral blood, taken 28 days after the second AZD1222 dose. These TCRs come from an adult who received the AZD1222 COVID-19 vaccine.

The chain combines TRBV6-5 with TRBJ1-2, with a possible D match to TRBD1 (6 bases). V was trimmed by 0 bases and J by 5 bases, leaving 10 bases between them. Germline CDR1 is MNHEY and CDR2 is SVGAGI. The length of the CDR3 is 14 residues. Here the CDR3 reads CASSYSTGTYGYTF. CDR3 nucleotides: TGTGCCAGCAGTTACTCAACCGGGACATATGGCTACACCTTC.

The chain couples TRBV28 to TRBJ2-7; possibly TRBD1 for D (5 bases). V lost 6 bases, J lost 0 bases, and 9 bases lay in between. Germline CDR1 and CDR2: MDHEN and SYDVKM. The CDR3 runs to 13 residues. The CDR3 bases are TGTGCCAGCAGCAGGGTAAGCTCCTACGAGCAGTACTTC. This encodes CASSRVSSYEQYF.

The CDR3 loop is CASTSGAGTDTQYF. The CDR3 bases are TGTGCCAGCACCTCCGGGGCGGGGACAGATACGCAGTATTTT. The gene calls are TRBV7-9 and TRBJ2-3; maybe TRBD2 (6 bases). The CDR3 is made up of 14 amino acids. Germline V lookup: CDR1 SEHNR, CDR2 FQNEAQ (reference sequence). Trimming removed 7 bases at V and 3 bases at J, with 14 bases between.

This chain joins TRBV5-1 and TRBJ1-2, with 8 nucleotides matching TRBD1. V lost 4 bases and J lost 5; bases outside the gene matches: 7. The V gene's germline CDR1 is SGHRS and CDR2 YFSETQ. The length of the CDR3 is 14 residues. Written as DNA, the CDR3 is TGCGCCAGCAGCCCTTCGCGGACAGGGTATGGCTACACCTTC. Its translation is CASSPSRTGYGYTF.

The rearrangement links TRBV25-1 to TRBJ1-2; the match to TRBD1 covers 9 bases. The ends lost 6 bases at V and 1 base at J; junction bases unmatched: 12. The CDR3 length is 17 residues. CDR1 MGHDK and CDR2 SYGVNS come from the germline V gene. Here the CDR3 DNA reads TGTGCCAGCAGGAGATCCTCTGGGACAGGGATTAACTATGGCTACACCTTC. Translated, it gives CASRRSSGTGINYGYTF.

This rearrangement joins TRBV30 to TRBJ1-5; D is perhaps TRBD1 (6 bases). The germline V gene has CDR1 GTSNPN and CDR2 SVGIG (reference sequence). The CDR3 is 12 amino acids. The V end was cut by 4 bases, the J end by 5 bases, with 9 bases between. In DNA form, the CDR3 reads TGTGCCTGGACGTCAGGGGATCAGCCCCAGCATTTT. It is translated as CAWTSGDQPQHF.

This clone was observed a single time. The chain carries TRBV5-1 and TRBJ2-3, with 7 bases aligning to TRBD2. After removal of 2 bases from V and 8 bases from J, the junction contained 8 bases not matched to a gene. CDR1 is SGHRS, CDR2 YFSETQ, per germline. The CDR3 contains 14 residues. The CDR3 region is CASSLAGSDSTQYF. The CDR3 DNA sequence: TGCGCCAGCAGCTTAGCGGGGTCAGATTCTACGCAGTATTTT.

The chain has TRBV27 and TRBJ2-5; no clear D. The CDR3 length is 12 residues. Trimming left V 0 bases short and J 5 bases short, with 4 bases between. Looked up from germline, CDR1 is MNHEY and CDR2 is SMNVEV (reference sequence). The CDR3 here is CASSLSGETQYF. The DNA of the CDR3 is TGTGCCAGCAGTTTATCGGGCGAGACCCAGTACTTC.

The V gene is TRBV4-2, the J gene TRBJ1-1; the match to TRBD1 covers 7 bases. This CDR3 has 14 amino acids. The V and J ends lost 4 bases and 1 base, in that order; junction bases with no gene match: 3. CDR1 and CDR2 (germline): LGHNA, YNFKEQ. The CDR3 nucleotides are TGTGCCAGCAGCCTACAGGGGCAGAACACTGAAGCTTTCTTT. This encodes CASSLQGQNTEAFF.

The chain recombines TRBV9 with TRBJ2-5; TRBD2 matches at 14 bases. This CDR3 region has 17 residues. Germline lookup yields CDR1 SGDLS and CDR2 YYNGEE. The junction had 3 bases not matched to a gene; V was cut back by 0 bases and J by 2 bases. CDR3 amino acids: CASSVAGLAGEQETQYF. The CDR3 DNA reads as TGTGCCAGCAGCGTAGCGGGACTAGCGGGGGAACAAGAGACCCAGTACTTC.

This clone was observed once. The chain employs TRBV2 and TRBJ1-5, with 7 bases matching TRBD1. V dropped 7 bases and J dropped 1; count of bases not matched to a gene: 7. The CDR3 extends over 15 amino acids. Germline V gives CDR1 SNHLY, CDR2 FYNNEI. CDR3 bases: TGTGCCAGCACCGAACAGGGGCTAAGCAATCAGCCCCAGCATTTT. Its protein is CASTEQGLSNQPQHF.

The J gene is TRBJ1-1, the V gene TRBV3-1 (or the pseudogene TRBV3-2); D not resolved. This CDR3 contains 13 residues. V lost 4 bases and J 4 bases, leaving 10 bases between the germline ends. The germline V gene encodes CDR1 LGHDT and CDR2 YNNKEL (reference sequence). The CDR3 DNA reads as TGTGCCAGCAGCCCACATCGCGGCACTGAAGCTTTCTTT. This gives the protein CASSPHRGTEAFF.

This clone has just a few counts. V gene TRBV5-1 combines with J gene TRBJ1-1, with D unresolved. Looked up from germline, CDR1 is SGHRS and CDR2 is YFSETQ. Trimming pared 4 bases from V and 1 base from J, leaving 14 bases between. The CDR3 spans 15 residues. The CDR3 is CASSPESGWNTEAFF. CDR3 in DNA: TGCGCCAGCAGCCCGGAGTCGGGTTGGAACACTGAAGCTTTCTTT.

The genes are TRBV5-1 and TRBJ1-1; TRBD1 matches at 7 bases. In germline, CDR1 is SGHRS, CDR2 YFSETQ. V lost 4 bases and J lost 2; bases outside the gene matches: 11. The CDR3 is 16 residues long. The CDR3: CASSRSSTGSNTEAFF. CDR3 DNA sequence: TGCGCCAGCAGCCGTAGTTCGACAGGGAGTAACACTGAAGCTTTCTTT.

The V and J genes are TRBV2 and TRBJ2-5, with 7 bases matching TRBD2. This CDR3 spans 15 amino acids. From germline, CDR1 is SNHLY and CDR2 FYNNEI. The junction had 12 bases not matched to a gene; V was cut back by 6 bases and J by 5 bases. CDR3 coding DNA: TGTGCCAGCAGCTACCTGAGTGGACTAGGGGAGACCCAGTACTTC. The encoded protein is CASSYLSGLGETQYF.

CDR3 loop: CASSPYRLAGGYEQYF. The CDR3 nucleotides are TGTGCCAGCAGCCCCTACCGACTAGCGGGGGGCTACGAGCAGTACTTC. The rearrangement uses TRBV7-8 and TRBJ2-7; 13 bases agree with TRBD2. V was clipped by 5 bases and J by 3 bases; unmatched bases: 7. The CDR3 spans 16 residues. Germline lookup yields CDR1 SGHVS and CDR2 FQNEAQ. Full variable domain (missing parts from reference TRBV7-8 and TRBJ2-7): GAGVSQSPRYKVAKRGQDVALRCDPISGHVSLFWYQQALGQGPEFLTYFQNEAQLDKSGLPSDRFFAERPEGSVSTLKIQRTQQEDSAVYLCASSPYRLAGGYEQYFGPGTRLTVT.

The rearrangement links TRBV3-1 (or the pseudogene TRBV3-2) to TRBJ2-7; 9 bases align to TRBD2. Germline V gene lookup returns CDR1 LGHDT and CDR2 YNNKEL (reference sequence). Trimming cost V 5 bases and J 2 bases; bases outside gene matches: 13. The CDR3 is 17 residues long. The CDR3 reads CASSISRGGGAPYEQYF. Here the CDR3 DNA reads TGTGCCAGCAGCATCTCCCGGGGCGGGGGGGCCCCCTACGAGCAGTACTTC.

The CDR3 here is CASSIDGYRTPDTEAFF. The CDR3 region has the DNA TGTGCCAGTAGTATAGACGGTTACAGGACACCGGACACTGAAGCTTTCTTT. The chain is built from TRBV19 and TRBJ1-1; TRBD1 might be the D (5 bases). The CDR3 covers 17 residues. Germline V gives CDR1 LNHDA, CDR2 SQIVND (reference sequence). V was trimmed by 0 bases and J by 3 bases, leaving 17 bases between them. The whole variable domain, remainder taken from reference TRBV19 and TRBJ1-1, is DGGITQSPKYLFRKEGQNVTLSCEQNLNHDAMYWYRQDPGQGLRLIYYSQIVNDFQKGDIAEGYSVSREKKESFPLTVTSAQKNPTAFYLCASSIDGYRTPDTEAFFGQGTRLTVV.

The chain employs TRBV11-2 and TRBJ2-1; TRBD2 might be the D (6 bases). This CDR3 comprises 13 residues. CDR1 is SGHAT and CDR2 is FQNNGV in the germline V gene. V was pared by 8 bases and J by 2 bases, with 10 bases between. In DNA, the CDR3 is TGTGCCAGCGGACGGGGGACCTACAATGAGCAGTTCTTC. It encodes CASGRGTYNEQFF.

The CDR3 nucleotides are TGTGCCAGTAGTATAGGGGGGACAGGGGCGAAAACTGAAGCTTTCTTT. Its translation is CASSIGGTGAKTEAFF. V is TRBV19 and J is TRBJ1-1, with 10 bases fitting TRBD1. The CDR3 is 16 amino acids. Germline trimming cut 1 base from V and 5 bases from J; bases unmatched to any gene: 7. Germline loops: CDR1 LNHDA, CDR2 SQIVND (reference sequence).

A few counts support this clone. The chain joins TRBV4-1 to TRBJ1-1, with D unresolved. The CDR3 covers 13 residues. Between the trimmed V and J ends, which lost 0 bases and 7 bases, there was a span of 9 bases. The germline V gene has CDR1 MGHRA and CDR2 YSYEKL. This CDR3 reads CASSQDGLGEAFF. For the CDR3, the DNA is TGCGCCAGCAGCCAAGATGGGCTGGGTGAAGCTTTCTTT.

V usage is TRBV18 and J usage is TRBJ2-1; D perhaps matches TRBD1 (5 bases). There are 16 residues in the CDR3. V was pared by 0 bases and J by 0 bases, with 9 bases between. Germline CDR1 KGHSH, CDR2 LQKENI. CDR3 DNA: TGTGCCAGCTCACCACCGGGGCCGAGCTCCTACAATGAGCAGTTCTTC. Encoded protein: CASSPPGPSSYNEQFF.

The genes are TRBV4-1 and TRBJ1-2; D ambiguous. CDR1 and CDR2 (germline): MGHRA, YSYEKL. This CDR3 spans 11 amino acids. The V end lost 3 bases, the J end lost 5 bases, and 4 bases lay between the germline ends. CDR3 in amino acids: CASSQDYGYTF. The CDR3 nucleotides are TGCGCCAGCAGCCAGGATTATGGCTACACCTTC.

This chain links TRBV18 with TRBJ1-6; TRBD1 is a possible D gene (5 bases). Germline V gene lookup returns CDR1 KGHSH and CDR2 LQKENI. The CDR3 runs 15 residues. V was shortened by 1 base and J by 9 bases, with 13 bases between the two germline ends. The CDR3 here is CASSPQGQAGSPLHF. The CDR3 bases are TGTGCCAGCTCACCACAGGGGCAGGCCGGTTCACCCCTCCACTTT.

The chain carries TRBV4-2 and TRBJ1-2, with 9 bases that match TRBD1. CDR3 length: 16 amino acids. The ends lost 5 bases at V and 2 bases at J; junction bases unmatched: 9. Germline CDR1 reads LGHNA; CDR2 reads YNFKEQ. CDR3 protein: CASSMGQGSTNYGYTF. CDR3 in DNA: TGTGCCAGCAGCATGGGACAGGGCTCAACCAACTATGGCTACACCTTC.

This rearrangement joins TRBV12-3 or TRBV12-4 to TRBJ2-7, with 8 bases fitting TRBD1. The CDR3 is 13 residues long. V lost 1 base, J lost 6 bases, and 2 bases stayed unmatched. CDR3 nucleotide sequence: TGTGCCAGCAGTTTAGGGACAGGGCTCGAGCAGTACTTC. Protein product: CASSLGTGLEQYF.

This chain uses TRBV11-1 with TRBJ2-5; D unresolved. The germline CDR1 and CDR2 sequences are SGHAT and FQDESV (reference sequence). Trimming removed 1 base at V and 3 bases at J, with 6 bases between. There are 13 residues in the CDR3. CDR3 residues: CASSLGMKETQYF. DNA of the CDR3: TGTGCCAGCAGCTTAGGAATGAAAGAGACCCAGTACTTC.

J is TRBJ1-1 and V is TRBV9, with 10 positions matching TRBD1. The CDR3 consists of 18 residues. Germline CDR1 reads SGDLS; CDR2 reads YYNGEE. Trimming removed 3 bases from V and 1 base from J; junction bases left unmatched: 12. The CDR3: CASSDSDRGRQANTEAFF. The CDR3 region has the DNA TGTGCCAGCAGCGATAGTGACAGGGGGCGTCAGGCGAACACTGAAGCTTTCTTT.

The genes are TRBV12-3 or TRBV12-4 and TRBJ1-2; D unresolved. The germline V and J ends were trimmed by 1 base and 8 bases, with 8 bases remaining between them. The CDR3 contains 12 residues. CDR3 protein: CASSLDLSGYTF. The CDR3 nucleotides are TGTGCCAGCAGTTTAGACCTCTCGGGCTACACCTTC.